This T cell receptor (beta chain) was identified during a study of T-cell memory formation after mild COVID-19. CDR1 and CDR2 from the germline V gene are LNHDA and SQIVND (reference sequence). This CDR3 has 17 residues. V trimming: 4 bases; J trimming: 1 base; junction bases outside the gene matches: 10. Only a few counts were recorded for this clonotype. TCRdb recomputed calls from the 5' RACE reads with MiXCR, one row per CDR3 protein. The repertoire holds 40,000 to 60,000 distinct CDR3 sequences, with around 9.7% as singletons. Sequencing used PBMCs or a T cell subset sorted from them (not recorded which). The gene calls are TRBV19 and TRBJ2-3, with 8 bases aligning to TRBD2. The receptor comes from an adult woman who had mild COVID-19 (a few samples of this study predate the infection). Cell type and time point are not known. The DNA of the CDR3 is TGTGCCAGTAGTACCCGCACGGGGGGGCTCCGCACAGATACGCAGTATTTT. This sequence encodes CASSTRTGGLRTDTQYF.